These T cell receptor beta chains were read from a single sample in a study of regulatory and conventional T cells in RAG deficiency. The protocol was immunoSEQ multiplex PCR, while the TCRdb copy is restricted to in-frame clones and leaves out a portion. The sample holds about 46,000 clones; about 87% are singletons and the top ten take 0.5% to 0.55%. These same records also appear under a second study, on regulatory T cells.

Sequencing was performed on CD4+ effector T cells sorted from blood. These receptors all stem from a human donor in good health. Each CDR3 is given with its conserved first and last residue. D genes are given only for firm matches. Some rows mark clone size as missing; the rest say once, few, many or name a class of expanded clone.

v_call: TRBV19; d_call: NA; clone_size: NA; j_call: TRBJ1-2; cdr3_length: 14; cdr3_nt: TGTGCCAGTAGTAATCGGGGTATGGACTATGGCTACACCTTC; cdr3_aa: CASSNRGMDYGYTF
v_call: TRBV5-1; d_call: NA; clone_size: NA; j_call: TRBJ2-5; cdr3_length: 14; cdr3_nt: TGCGCCAGCAGCTCGGGACGGGGGAAAGAGACCCAGTACTTC; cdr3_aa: CASSSGRGKETQYF
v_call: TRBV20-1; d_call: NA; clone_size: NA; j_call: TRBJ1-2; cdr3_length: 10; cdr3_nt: TGCAGTGCACTGGGTGGGGGCTACACCTTC; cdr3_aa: CSALGGGYTF
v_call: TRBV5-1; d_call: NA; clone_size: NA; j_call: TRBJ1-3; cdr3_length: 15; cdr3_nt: TGCGCCAGCAGCTCCGGAGGGAGCTCTGGAAACACCATATATTTT; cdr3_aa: CASSSGGSSGNTIYF
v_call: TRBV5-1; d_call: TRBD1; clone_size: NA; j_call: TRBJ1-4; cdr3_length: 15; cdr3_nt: TGCGCCAGCAGCACCGGGACAGCAATCAATGAAAAACTGTTTTTT; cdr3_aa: CASSTGTAINEKLFF
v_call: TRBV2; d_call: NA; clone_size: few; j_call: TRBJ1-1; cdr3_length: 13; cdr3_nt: TGTGCCAGCAGTGGACAATGGAACACTGAAGCTTTCTTT; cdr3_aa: CASSGQWNTEAFF
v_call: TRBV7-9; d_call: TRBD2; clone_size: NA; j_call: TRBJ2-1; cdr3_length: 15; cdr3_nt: TGTGCCAGCAGCCCTGATGGGGAGGGCTACAATGAGCAGTTCTTC; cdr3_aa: CASSPDGEGYNEQFF
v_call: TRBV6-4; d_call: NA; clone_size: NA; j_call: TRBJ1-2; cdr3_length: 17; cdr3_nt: TGTGCCAGCAGTCCATCTTCCCCACACGGAAAGACCTATGGCTACACCTTC; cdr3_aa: CASSPSSPHGKTYGYTF
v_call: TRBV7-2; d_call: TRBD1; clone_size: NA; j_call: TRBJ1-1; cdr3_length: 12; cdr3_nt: TGTGCCAGCAGCTCCAGGGGGCGGGAAGCTTTCTTT; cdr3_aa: CASSSRGREAFF
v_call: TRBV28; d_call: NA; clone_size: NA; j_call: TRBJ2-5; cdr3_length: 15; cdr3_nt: TGTGCCAGCAGTTCCTCCGGGGCTAGGGCGGAGACCCAGTACTTC; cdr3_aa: CASSSSGARAETQYF
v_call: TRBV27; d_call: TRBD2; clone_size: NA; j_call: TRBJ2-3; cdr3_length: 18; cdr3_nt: TGTGCCAGCAGTTTAAATCAAGTAGCGGGAGGTAGCACAGATACGCAGTATTTT; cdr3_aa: CASSLNQVAGGSTDTQYF
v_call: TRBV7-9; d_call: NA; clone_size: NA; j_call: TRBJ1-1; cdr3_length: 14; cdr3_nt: TGTGCCAGCAGCTTAGGGTCCGAGAACACTGAAGCTTTCTTT; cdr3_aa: CASSLGSENTEAFF
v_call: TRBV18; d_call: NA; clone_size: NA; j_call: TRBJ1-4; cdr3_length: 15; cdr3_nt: TGTGCCAGCTCACAACACACGGGGATTGATGAAAAACTGTTTTTT; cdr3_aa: CASSQHTGIDEKLFF
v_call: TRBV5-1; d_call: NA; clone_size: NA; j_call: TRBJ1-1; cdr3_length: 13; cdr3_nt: TGCGCCAGCAGCATGGGGACTGGGGGCGAAGCTTTCTTT; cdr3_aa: CASSMGTGGEAFF
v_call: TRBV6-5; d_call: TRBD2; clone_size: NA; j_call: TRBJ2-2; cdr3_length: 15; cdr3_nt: TGTGCCACACCCACGGGGCTAGCGGGGGGCGGGGAGCTGTTTTTT; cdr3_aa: CATPTGLAGGGELFF
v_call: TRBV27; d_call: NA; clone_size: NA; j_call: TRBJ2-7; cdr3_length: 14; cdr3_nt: TGTGCCAGCAGTTTATCCGGTAGTATGAACGAGCAGTACTTC; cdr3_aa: CASSLSGSMNEQYF
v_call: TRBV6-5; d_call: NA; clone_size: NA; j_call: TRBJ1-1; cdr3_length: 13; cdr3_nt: TGTGCCAGCAGTTATTTGGGGGGAACTGAAGCTTTCTTT; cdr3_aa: CASSYLGGTEAFF
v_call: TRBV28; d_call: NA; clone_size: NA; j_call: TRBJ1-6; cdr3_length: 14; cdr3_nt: TGTGCCAGCAGGACACTTCCTTATAATTCACCCCTCCACTTT; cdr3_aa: CASRTLPYNSPLHF